Presented here are 3 T cell receptor beta chains from one specimen sequenced in a study of blood T cells in healthy people across ages. Alongside a J-beta primer mix, a sample-barcoded 5' primer served in a second PCR lasting roughly 6 to 11 cycles. Using its own MiXCR run on the 5' RACE reads, TCRdb lists one record per CDR3 protein. The sample includes some 1.7 million distinct CDR3 sequences, approximately 30% of them seen just once. The sample comprised blood. The origin of the receptors is a woman aged 25 to 39 in good health.

This clonotype was recorded a few times. This chain links TRBV25-1 with TRBJ1-6, with TRBD1 as a possible D gene (6 bases). V was trimmed by 6 bases and J by 11 bases, leaving 20 bases between them. CDR3 length: 15 residues. CDR1 is MGHDK, CDR2 SYGVNS, per germline. The CDR3 region is CASRETTGGDAPLHF. For the CDR3, the DNA is TGTGCCAGCAGGGAGACCACCGGGGGCGATGCACCCCTCCACTTT.

This clonotype was observed a handful of times. The genes are TRBV6-5 and TRBJ1-2; D remains unclear. V shed 6 bases and J shed 2 bases, with 10 bases lying between them. The CDR3 consists of 13 residues. CDR1 is MNHEY, CDR2 SVGAGI, per germline. CDR3 amino acids: CASSAELNYGYTF. In DNA form, the CDR3 reads TGTGCCAGCAGCGCCGAGCTAAACTATGGCTACACCTTC.

This clonotype was seen repeatedly, ten times or more. The CDR3 spells CASSRYGETDEQFF. CDR3 DNA sequence: TGCGCCAGCAGCCGCTACGGTGAGACGGATGAGCAGTTCTTC. V is TRBV5-1 and J is TRBJ2-1; D gene ambiguous. Germline-derived CDR1 and CDR2 are SGHRS and YFSETQ. V was clipped by 4 bases and J by 8 bases, with 16 bases between them. There are 14 residues in the CDR3.